A selection of T cell receptor beta chains follows, all from one sample in a study of early T cells in non-severe SARS-CoV-2 infection. Each CDR3 protein is one row after TCRdb ran MiXCR on the 5' RACE reads. Of around 30,000 distinct CDR3 sequences in the sample, about 4.4% were seen once. The specimen was whole blood. The source is an adult who was a healthcare worker with PCR-confirmed SARS-CoV-2 infection or an uninfected control (not recorded which). Each CDR3 is given with its conserved first and last residue. The D gene is left open where the match is weak. Part of the rows lack a size; the others show once, few, many or a class for expanded clones.

v_call	clone_size	d_call	j_call	cdr3_aa	cdr3_nt
TRBV7-9	many	.	TRBJ2-3	CASSFLDYRESTDTQYF	TGTGCCAGCAGCTTTCTTGACTATCGGGAAAGCACAGATACGCAGTATTTT
TRBV4-2	.	.	TRBJ1-6	CASTLTGGASPLHF	TGTGCCAGCACCCTCACCGGGGGTGCATCACCCCTCCACTTT
TRBV28	many	.	TRBJ1-5	CASSSLYSSGGTQHF	TGTGCCAGCAGTTCCTTATACTCGTCCGGGGGGACCCAGCATTTT
TRBV5-1	many	.	TRBJ2-3	CASSLQELTDTQYF	TGCGCCAGCAGCTTACAGGAGCTCACAGATACGCAGTATTTT
TRBV30	large	.	TRBJ1-3	CAWSVRGLSGNTIYF	TGTGCCTGGAGTGTTAGGGGCCTCTCTGGAAACACCATATATTTT
TRBV12-3/TRBV12-4	.	.	TRBJ2-3	CASSLPGTDTQYF	TGTGCCAGCAGTTTGCCGGGCACAGATACGCAGTATTTT
TRBV9	.	.	TRBJ2-3	CASSVVPEGQADTQYF	TGTGCCAGCAGCGTAGTCCCGGAGGGGCAGGCAGATACGCAGTATTTT
TRBV28	many	TRBD2	TRBJ2-7	CASSPILSGKEEQYF	TGTGCCAGCAGCCCTATCCTCAGCGGGAAGGAGGAGCAGTACTTC
TRBV14	many	TRBD1	TRBJ1-2	CASSQEVRTGIHYGYTF	TGTGCCAGCAGCCAAGAAGTAAGGACAGGTATACACTATGGCTACACCTTC
TRBV7-6	many	.	TRBJ2-3	CASSPLSPLSADTQYF	TGTGCCAGCAGCCCCCTGTCCCCCCTGTCGGCAGATACGCAGTATTTT
TRBV28	many	.	TRBJ1-5	CASSLLGGPVGAQSNQPQHF	TGTGCCAGCAGTTTGTTGGGGGGCCCGGTGGGGGCGCAAAGCAATCAGCCCCAGCATTTT
TRBV28	few	.	TRBJ1-1	CASSSIMDTEAFF	TGTGCCAGCAGTTCAATTATGGACACTGAAGCTTTCTTT
TRBV6-2/TRBV6-3	many	TRBD2	TRBJ2-1	CASSLGTSGYNEQFF	TGTGCCAGCAGTCTAGGAACTAGCGGGTACAATGAGCAGTTCTTC
TRBV7-2	many	TRBD2	TRBJ2-5	CASSSPESPGWEGHEETQYF	TGTGCCAGCAGCTCCCCCGAATCCCCAGGGTGGGAGGGCCATGAAGAGACCCAGTACTTC
TRBV7-6	many	.	TRBJ2-1	CASSLGSAHEQFF	TGTGCCAGCAGCTTAGGTAGTGCGCACGAGCAGTTCTTC
TRBV2	many	.	TRBJ2-7	CASSVAGSYEQYF	TGTGCCAGCAGTGTGGCAGGGTCCTACGAGCAGTACTTC
TRBV20-1	many	TRBD2	TRBJ2-5	CSATPRGRLETQYF	TGCAGTGCTACCCCGCGCGGGAGGTTAGAGACCCAGTACTTC
TRBV5-5	many	TRBD2	TRBJ2-5	CASSLGLARQTQYF	TGTGCCAGCAGCTTAGGACTAGCGAGACAGACCCAGTACTTC
TRBV6-1	.	.	TRBJ2-2	CASTFYSGGFFNTGELFF	TGTGCCAGCACCTTCTATTCTGGGGGGTTTTTCAACACCGGGGAGCTGTTTTTT
TRBV13	few	TRBD1	TRBJ2-7	CASSHGQGRAYEQYF	TGTGCCAGCAGCCACGGACAGGGGAGAGCCTACGAGCAGTACTTC
TRBV5-1	many	.	TRBJ1-2	CATRDSTNYGYTF	TGCGCCACCAGGGACTCTACTAACTATGGCTACACCTTC
TRBV2	few	TRBD2	TRBJ2-7	CASSESGGDEQYF	TGTGCCAGCAGTGAATCGGGAGGGGACGAGCAGTACTTC
TRBV11-2	.	.	TRBJ1-6	CASSLARGSPLHF	TGTGCCAGCAGCCTAGCCCGAGGGTCACCCCTCCACTTT
TRBV12-3/TRBV12-4	many	.	TRBJ2-3	CASSFGRDHTDTQYF	TGTGCCAGCAGTTTTGGACGGGATCACACAGATACGCAGTATTTT
TRBV28	many	.	TRBJ2-5	CASSLPGVRGETQYF	TGTGCCAGCAGTTTGCCCGGGGTACGGGGAGAGACCCAGTACTTC
TRBV6-4	medium-sized	.	TRBJ2-1	CASSEDSSYNEQFF	TGTGCCAGCAGTGAAGACAGTAGTTACAATGAGCAGTTCTTC
TRBV28	.	TRBD1	TRBJ2-3	CASSRRDRGKPDTQYF	TGTGCCAGCAGTCGCCGGGACAGGGGGAAACCAGATACGCAGTATTTT
TRBV5-1	many	.	TRBJ2-2	CASSGQANTGELFF	TGCGCCAGCAGCGGGCAAGCGAACACCGGGGAGCTGTTTTTT
TRBV5-6	many	TRBD1	TRBJ2-7	CASSFLTGGSYEQYF	TGTGCCAGCAGCTTTTTAACAGGGGGGTCCTACGAGCAGTACTTC
TRBV27	many	.	TRBJ2-7	CASSFTPSYEQYF	TGTGCCAGCAGTTTCACACCGTCCTACGAGCAGTACTTC
TRBV28	.	.	TRBJ2-7	CASTGGARGEQYF	TGTGCCAGCACCGGGGGAGCCAGGGGCGAGCAGTACTTC
TRBV7-8	many	.	TRBJ1-5	CASSLAGRDSPHF	TGTGCCAGCAGCTTAGCGGGACGGGATTCCCCGCATTTT
TRBV7-8	.	TRBD1	TRBJ1-2	CASSSLSGTGITNYGYTF	TGTGCCAGCAGCTCTCTCTCCGGGACAGGGATCACTAACTATGGCTACACCTTC
TRBV21-1	many	.	TRBJ2-1	CASPTSGKNNEQFF	TGTGCCAGCCCCACTAGCGGGAAAAACAATGAGCAGTTCTTC
TRBV5-1	many	TRBD1	TRBJ1-3	CASSLAQGDGNTIYF	TGCGCCAGCAGCTTGGCTCAGGGGGACGGAAACACCATATATTTT
TRBV28	few	.	TRBJ2-7	CARTSKAYEQYF	TGTGCCAGAACTAGTAAGGCCTACGAGCAGTACTTC
TRBV12-3/TRBV12-4	many	TRBD1	TRBJ1-1	CASSWPDRGGTEAFF	TGTGCCAGCAGTTGGCCGGACAGGGGGGGCACTGAAGCTTTCTTT
TRBV5-1	many	.	TRBJ1-4	CASSLGDLNEKLFF	TGCGCCAGCAGCTTGGGGGACCTTAATGAAAAACTGTTTTTT
TRBV5-1	many	TRBD1	TRBJ1-1	CASSLDRGGTEAFF	TGCGCCAGCAGCTTGGACAGGGGGGGCACTGAAGCTTTCTTT
TRBV3-1	few	.	TRBJ2-7	CASSRWTVVGYEQYF	TGTGCCAGCAGCCGTTGGACAGTTGTCGGATACGAGCAGTACTTC
TRBV28	many	TRBD1	TRBJ2-1	CASSLVERQGARNEQFF	TGTGCCAGCAGTTTAGTAGAACGACAGGGGGCTCGCAATGAGCAGTTCTTC
TRBV2	many	.	TRBJ1-6	CASWDVSYNSPLHF	TGTGCCAGTTGGGACGTCAGCTATAATTCACCCCTCCACTTT
TRBV2	many	TRBD1	TRBJ1-5	CASRVQGGNNQPQHF	TGTGCCAGCAGGGTACAGGGGGGGAACAATCAGCCCCAGCATTTT
TRBV7-8	many	.	TRBJ2-3	CASSLATDTQYF	TGTGCCAGCAGCTTAGCTACAGATACGCAGTATTTT
TRBV27	many	TRBD1	TRBJ2-7	CASSFGQGLTYEQYF	TGTGCCAGCAGTTTCGGACAGGGGCTGACCTACGAGCAGTACTTC
TRBV28	many	TRBD1	TRBJ2-5	CASSDREETQYF	TGTGCCAGCAGTGACAGGGAAGAGACCCAGTACTTC
TRBV7-9	many	TRBD2	TRBJ2-3	CASSLQGGSDTQYF	TGTGCCAGCAGCTTACAGGGAGGGTCGGATACGCAGTATTTT
TRBV20-1	many	.	TRBJ2-4	CSAGGVGKNIQYF	TGCAGTGCTGGAGGGGTGGGCAAAAACATTCAGTACTTC
TRBV29-1	many	.	TRBJ1-3	CSGSRGTGNTIYF	TGCAGCGGTTCCAGGGGTACTGGAAACACCATATATTTT
TRBV5-4	many	.	TRBJ1-1	CASSLWGANTEAFF	TGTGCCAGCAGCTTGTGGGGGGCGAACACTGAAGCTTTCTTT
TRBV5-1	few	.	TRBJ2-6	CASSLEANVLTF	TGCGCCAGCAGCTTGGAGGCCAACGTCCTGACTTTC
TRBV28	few	TRBD2	TRBJ2-3	CASSSWTSGGTDTQYF	TGTGCCAGCAGTTCCTGGACTAGCGGAGGCACAGATACGCAGTATTTT